Reported below is one T cell receptor beta chain. The antigen remains undetermined. These data originate in a study of OX40 agonist ivuxolimab in advanced cancers. Study-level results: Expanded clones were, on average, more numerous in CD8+ T cells than in CD4+. No antigen was identified for the clonally expanded peripheral T cells. Clonal expansion by week 6 occurred in CD4+ and CD8+ blood T cells (at 0.1 to 3.0 mg/kg).

The method was immunoSEQ multiplex PCR; TCRdb's version includes in-frame clones alone and lacks a portion of them. This table has around 67,000 clones, 70% to 90% appearing once. Germline assignment: CDR1 GTSNPN and CDR2 SVGIG (reference sequence). Trimming took off 1 base at V and 9 bases at J, with 9 bases between the two ends. CDR3 size: 11 residues. This sample comprised CD4+ or CD8+ T cells sorted from blood, obtained in a trial of the OX40 agonist ivuxolimab. The clonotype originates from an adult with an advanced solid tumor such as melanoma, head and neck, liver or kidney cancer. This sequence joins TRBV30 and TRBJ2-5; D is unresolved. The CDR3: CAWSAPLAQYF. DNA of the CDR3: TGTGCCTGGAGTGCTCCATTGGCCCAGTACTTC. Full variable domain (remainder filled in from reference TRBV30 and TRBJ2-5): SQTIHQWPATLVQPVGSPLSLECTVEGTSNPNLYWYRQAAGRGLQLLFYSVGIGQISSEVPQNLSASRPQDRQFILSSKKLLLSDSGFYLCAWSAPLAQYFGPGTRLLVL.